The 15 T cell receptor beta chains listed next were all sequenced from one sample in a study of CD8 T cells in Susac syndrome. When the RNA was reverse transcribed, random hexamers were used with an input of about 0.45 to 1 ug. TCRdb processed the immunoSEQ multiplex PCR reads anew with MiXCR; each CDR3 protein has one entry. The sample has 70,000 to 75,000 distinct CDR3 sequences, about 92% seen once. The source material was CD4+ T cells from PBMCs. The receptors shown here come from a human donor with Susac syndrome.

The chain carries TRBV7-9 and TRBJ1-1; D is unresolved. In germline, CDR1 is SEHNR, CDR2 FQNEAQ (reference sequence). Trimming removed 2 bases from V and 7 bases from J, with 5 bases in between. CDR3 length: 11 residues. CDR3 region: CASSLLSEAFF. CDR3 DNA sequence: TGTGCCAGCAGCTTATTGAGTGAAGCTTTCTTT.

As DNA, the CDR3 is TGCGCCAGCAGCTTCCCAGCCTACGAGCAGTACTTC. Translated: CASSFPAYEQYF. This chain links TRBV5-1 with TRBJ2-7; D remains unclear. V was pared by 2 bases and J by 2 bases, with 5 bases between. Per germline, CDR1 SGHRS and CDR2 YFSETQ. The CDR3 runs 12 residues.

The chain recombines TRBV3-1 with TRBJ2-3; 7 positions agree with TRBD1. The CDR3 contains 15 residues. V was clipped by 2 bases and J by 3 bases; unmatched bases: 5. Germline loops: CDR1 LGHDT, CDR2 YNNKEL (reference sequence). The CDR3 region is CASSQPWDRTDTQYF. The CDR3 DNA follows: TGTGCCAGCAGCCAACCCTGGGACAGAACAGATACGCAGTATTTT.

This sequence joins TRBV3-1 and TRBJ1-6, with unresolved D. V lost 5 bases and J lost 8, with 10 bases in between. Germline assignment: CDR1 LGHDT and CDR2 YNNKEL (reference sequence). The CDR3 is made up of 13 amino acids. CDR3 DNA sequence: TGTGCCAGCAGCGCCGCGACCTATTCACCCCTCCACTTT. This codes for CASSAATYSPLHF.

CDR3 protein: CASSPWTRSVYEQYF. The CDR3, as DNA: TGTGCCAGCAGTCCCTGGACACGAAGTGTCTACGAGCAGTACTTC. The V and J genes are TRBV27 and TRBJ2-7; D possibly corresponds to TRBD1 (5 bases). With 5 bases removed from V and 3 bases from J, the gap between germline ends came to 17 bases. Germline loops: CDR1 MNHEY, CDR2 SMNVEV (reference sequence). The CDR3 spans 15 residues.

J is TRBJ2-7 and V is TRBV10-3; D uncertain. Deletions cut 5 bases from V and 1 base from J, with 9 bases between. CDR1 ENHRY and CDR2 SYGVKD come from the germline V gene. This CDR3 region has 13 residues. The CDR3 sequence is CAISRDGSYEQYF. In DNA form, the CDR3 reads TGTGCCATCAGTCGAGACGGTTCCTACGAGCAGTACTTC.

This chain connects TRBV18 to TRBJ2-3; 12 bases match TRBD2. This CDR3 is built from 16 residues. V dropped 1 base and J dropped 2; count of bases not matched to a gene: 1. The V gene's germline CDR1 is KGHSH and CDR2 LQKENI. This CDR3 is CASSPRLAGATDTQYF. The CDR3 nucleotides are TGTGCCAGCTCACCACGACTAGCGGGGGCCACAGATACGCAGTATTTT.

The V and J genes are TRBV6-5 and TRBJ1-5; the D gene is possibly TRBD1 (6 bases). V gave up 5 bases and J gave up 5 bases, with 16 bases separating them. CDR3 size: 15 residues. CDR1 MNHEY and CDR2 SVGAGI come from the germline V gene. This chain's CDR3 is CASSPTGTLDQPQHF. The CDR3 DNA is TGTGCCAGCAGTCCAACCGGGACACTAGATCAGCCCCAGCATTTT.

This clonotype was recorded only once. The gene calls are TRBV20-1 and TRBJ1-1; 7 nucleotides align to TRBD1. The CDR3 length is 15 residues. Germline V lookup: CDR1 DFQATT, CDR2 SNEGSKA (reference sequence). The V and J ends lost 1 base and 2 bases, in that order; junction bases with no gene match: 7. CDR3 region: CSARGQGGRNTEAFF. In DNA, the CDR3 is TGCAGTGCTAGAGGACAGGGAGGAAGAAACACTGAAGCTTTCTTT.

This chain links TRBV19 with TRBJ2-7, with a weak D call TRBD2 (6 bases). CDR3 size: 11 residues. Trimming took off 10 bases at V and 4 bases at J, with 11 bases between the two ends. Germline lookup yields CDR1 LNHDA and CDR2 SQIVND (reference sequence). CDR3 nucleotide sequence: TGTGCCACCCAAGCGGGTTACGAGCAGTACTTC. Its translation: CATQAGYEQYF.

The chain carries TRBV3-1 and TRBJ2-7; D may be TRBD1 or TRBD2 (5 bases each). Germline V gene lookup returns CDR1 LGHDT and CDR2 YNNKEL (reference sequence). The V end lost 3 bases, the J end lost 3 bases, and 9 bases lay between the germline ends. The CDR3 consists of 13 residues. CDR3 in DNA: TGTGCCAGCAGCCAGGGACGCTACTACGAGCAGTACTTC. Translated, it gives CASSQGRYYEQYF.

This clonotype turned up a few times. This sequence joins TRBV13 and TRBJ2-4, with 8 positions matching TRBD1. V dropped 4 bases and J dropped 1; count of bases not matched to a gene: 6. This CDR3 has 16 residues. Germline V gene data show CDR1 as PRHDT and CDR2 as FYEKMQ (reference sequence). The CDR3 here is CASSSTGVLAKNIQYF. Written as DNA, the CDR3 is TGTGCCAGCAGCTCGACAGGGGTTCTGGCCAAAAACATTCAGTACTTC.

The V call is TRBV9, the J call TRBJ1-2; 7 nucleotides align to TRBD1. In germline, CDR1 is SGDLS, CDR2 YYNGEE. The CDR3 is 16 residues long. The junction had 13 bases not matched to a gene; V was cut back by 5 bases and J by 3 bases. CDR3: CASSPWTGQGDYGYTF. The CDR3 nucleotides are TGTGCCAGCAGTCCCTGGACAGGTCAAGGCGACTATGGCTACACCTTC.

The gene calls are TRBV29-1 and TRBJ1-2; TRBD1 is a possible D gene (6 bases). The germline V and J ends were trimmed by 6 bases and 6 bases, with 14 bases remaining between them. The CDR3 sequence is 12 residues long. CDR1 and CDR2 (germline): SQVTM, ANQGSEA. The CDR3 DNA reads as TGCAGCGTGGGGACAAAGGGAAATGGCTACACCTTC. Translated: CSVGTKGNGYTF.

J is TRBJ2-7 and V is TRBV28; the match to TRBD2 covers 7 bases. Per the germline V gene, CDR1 is MDHEN and CDR2 is SYDVKM. After removal of 8 bases from V and 3 bases from J, the junction contained 10 bases not matched to a gene. The CDR3 covers 14 residues. CDR3 in amino acids: CASFGGRQNYEQYF. The CDR3 coding sequence is TGTGCCAGCTTTGGCGGGAGACAAAACTACGAGCAGTACTTC.